This TCR beta chain was found in a study of a mutant IDH1 vaccine in newly diagnosed glioma. Study-level information: Patients were started on vaccination 4-6 weeks after radiotherapy alone, or with temozolomide cycles.

The assay was immunoSEQ multiplex PCR, and TCRdb's table has in-frame clones only and misses some. The sample yields tens of thousands of clones, less than 80% seen once. Per the germline V gene, CDR1 is LNHNV and CDR2 is YYDKDF (reference sequence). Trimming pared 0 bases from V and 8 bases from J, leaving 16 bases between. The CDR3 sequence is 15 residues long. This clone has more than one count but fewer than ten. Its antigen is not known. The time point denotes: week 47, end of study. It was 300 ug of mutant IDH1 20-mer peptide that made up each vaccine dose, given with topical imiquimod. The material was PBMCs, obtained from a glioma patient whose treatment included an IDH1 peptide vaccine. This receptor was identified in a man aged 45-65 years with glioma. The rearrangement uses TRBV15 and TRBJ1-2; tentative D call: TRBD1 (5 bases). The CDR3 reads CATSRDSRDRWGYTF. CDR3 DNA: TGTGCCACCAGCAGAGATTCCAGGGATAGGTGGGGCTACACCTTC.